The 27 T cell receptor beta chains listed next were all sequenced from one sample in a study of blood T cells in healthy people across ages. For the second PCR, which ran for roughly 6 to 12 cycles, a sample-barcoded 5' primer and a J-beta primer mix were used. TCRdb reprocessed the 5' RACE reads with MiXCR, giving one entry per CDR3 protein. The data contain some 1.5 million distinct CDR3 sequences, 28% of them singletons. The material sequenced was blood. The source of these receptors is a woman in her twenties or thirties in good health.

Remarks on this clonotype: This may come from a read error, since a much larger clone is one base off. The V call is TRBV20-1, the J call TRBJ2-5; TRBD2 is a possible D gene (5 bases). The last part of the DNA fits TRBJ2-7 better; the J call may be wrong. The CDR3 is made up of 12 amino acids. CDR1 DFQATT and CDR2 SNEGSKA come from the germline V gene (reference sequence). The CDR3 region has the DNA TGCAGTGCTAGGGCCGGGGATCGCGAGCAGTACTTC. Translated: CSARAGDREQYF.

The genes are TRBV5-5 and TRBJ2-5; D gene uncertain. Germline V lookup: CDR1 SGHKS, CDR2 YYEKEE (reference sequence). The length of the CDR3 is 13 residues. V lost 3 bases and J 1 base, leaving 7 bases between the germline ends. CDR3 sequence (DNA): TGTGCCAGCAGCTACGACATCCAAGAGACCCAGTACTTC. Translated: CASSYDIQETQYF. Looking up the rest from reference TRBV5-5 and TRBJ2-5 gives the full variable domain: DAGVTQSPTHLIKTRGQQVTLRCSPISGHKSVSWYQQVLGQGPQFIFQYYEKEERGRGNFPDRFSARQFPNYSSELNVNALLLGDSALYLCASSYDIQETQYFGPGTRLLVL.

This clonotype occurred a few times. The germline gene is not matched at one end of the junction; a read error may be the cause. This chain links TRBV7-9 with TRBJ2-1, with TRBD2 matching over 10 bases. Germline values: CDR1 SEHNR, CDR2 FQNEAQ (reference sequence). The CDR3 runs to 14 residues. This chain's CDR3 is CASSRGTSDNGQFF. In nucleotides, the CDR3 is TGTGCCAGCAGCCGGGGGACTAGCGACAATGGGCAGTTCTTC.

This clonotype was counted only a few times. The CDR3 loop is CASSPEVWGQGNEQYF. In DNA, the CDR3 is TGTGCCAGCAGCCCAGAAGTCTGGGGGCAGGGGAACGAGCAGTACTTC. V and J are TRBV11-2 and TRBJ2-5; D possibly corresponds to TRBD1 (6 bases). Matching the DNA end better, TRBJ2-7 makes the J call doubtful. CDR1 and CDR2 from the germline V gene are SGHAT and FQNNGV. This CDR3 has 16 residues.

The chain has TRBV5-1 and TRBJ2-1; a weak D match, TRBD2 (6 bases). The CDR3 runs to 17 residues. CDR1 is SGHRS, CDR2 YFSETQ, per germline. V dropped 6 bases and J dropped 0 bases, with 19 bases sitting between them. The CDR3 DNA reads as TGCGCCAGCACCAGAGGAGGGACCCCGAGCTCCTACAATGAGCAGTTCTTC. Its translation is CASTRGGTPSSYNEQFF. The full variable domain, in which reference TRBV5-1 and TRBJ2-1 provide the parts outside the CDR3, is KAGVTQTPRYLIKTRGQQVTLSCSPISGHRSVSWYQQTPGQGLQFLFEYFSETQRNKGNFPGRFSGRQFSNSRSEMNVSTLELGDSALYLCASTRGGTPSSYNEQFFGPGTRLTVL.

With respect to this clonotype: One base away lies a much larger clone, so this may be a sequencing read error. The chain joins TRBV29-1 to TRBJ2-7, with D perhaps matching TRBD1 or TRBD2 (5 bases each). The DNA end favors TRBJ2-5, so the J call may be wrong. Germline V CDR1 and CDR2: SQVTM, ANQGSEA. The CDR3 consists of 12 residues. The CDR3 DNA is TGCAGCGTTAGTCTCGGGGCTGAGACCCAGTACTTC. Residues: CSVSLGAETQYF.

This clonotype was observed a few times. The rearrangement uses TRBV9 and TRBJ2-3; TRBD2 agrees at 7 bases. J was trimmed by 0 bases and V by 4 bases; bases with no gene match: 8. Per the germline V gene, CDR1 is SGDLS and CDR2 is YYNGEE. CDR3 size: 16 residues. CDR3 region: CASSSQSGVSTDTQYF. CDR3 bases: TGTGCCAGCAGCTCACAAAGCGGGGTTAGCACAGATACGCAGTATTTT.

This clonotype was seen ten or more times. The rearrangement joins TRBV7-2 to TRBJ2-5; a weak D match, TRBD2 (5 bases). CDR3 size: 17 residues. The V gene's germline CDR1 is SGHTA and CDR2 FQGNSA. Deletions cut 5 bases from V and 2 bases from J, with 21 bases between. CDR3 region: CASSLRTFNRRQETQYF. For the CDR3, the DNA is TGTGCCAGCAGCCTAAGAACCTTCAATAGGAGGCAAGAGACCCAGTACTTC.

There are many counts of this clonotype. The V gene is TRBV27, the J gene TRBJ2-1; 9 bases are shared with TRBD2. This CDR3 has 15 residues. Trimming removed 4 bases from V and 5 bases from J; junction bases left unmatched: 6. CDR1 MNHEY and CDR2 SMNVEV come from the germline V gene (reference sequence). CDR3 sequence (DNA): TGTGCCAGCAGTTCACCGGGACTAGCAGACAATGAGCAGTTCTTC. This gives the protein CASSSPGLADNEQFF.

The chain is built from TRBV7-2 and TRBJ2-7, with D tentatively TRBD2 (7 bases). The J call is in doubt because the DNA end fits TRBJ2-5 better. Germline V gene data show CDR1 as SGHTA and CDR2 as FQGNSA. This CDR3 is built from 13 residues. Here the CDR3 reads CASSPGGAQTQYF. In DNA form, the CDR3 reads TGTGCCAGCAGCCCTGGGGGGGCTCAGACCCAGTACTTC.

The J gene is TRBJ2-5, the V gene TRBV4-1; D is perhaps TRBD2 (6 bases). This CDR3 region has 16 residues. Germline V gives CDR1 MGHRA, CDR2 YSYEKL. V was pared by 0 bases and J by 3 bases, with 14 bases between. CDR3 sequence reads: CASSQEPAGPEETQYF. The CDR3, as DNA: TGCGCCAGCAGCCAAGAACCAGCGGGCCCCGAAGAGACCCAGTACTTC.

This chain uses TRBV7-9 with TRBJ2-7, with D perhaps TRBD2 (7 bases). Germline V gene sequence: CDR1 SEHNR, CDR2 FQNEAQ (reference sequence). This CDR3 comprises 19 residues. V was cut by 1 base and J by 1 base, with 23 bases left in between. The CDR3 reads CASSLGTIASGGASYEQYF. For the CDR3, the DNA is TGTGCCAGCAGCTTAGGTACCATCGCGAGTGGGGGGGCGTCCTACGAGCAGTACTTC.

This clonotype was found a few times. The chain uses TRBV29-1 and TRBJ2-5; 11 nucleotides agree with TRBD2. V lost 0 bases to trimming and J lost 5 bases; unmatched junction nucleotides: 11. The germline CDR1 and CDR2 sequences are SQVTM and ANQGSEA. This CDR3 spans 17 amino acids. The CDR3 is CSVEDRSSGGPGETQYF. In nucleotides, the CDR3 is TGCAGCGTTGAAGATCGGTCTAGCGGGGGGCCCGGGGAGACCCAGTACTTC.

The V and J genes are TRBV12-3 or TRBV12-4 and TRBJ1-3, with D unresolved. This CDR3 comprises 14 residues. Trimming cost V 3 bases and J 0 bases, with 6 bases left between them. The CDR3 DNA reads as TGTGCCAGCAGTTTTGCGAGCTCTGGAAACACCATATATTTT. Its translation: CASSFASSGNTIYF.

The chain uses TRBV29-1 and TRBJ1-2, with a tentative D call TRBD1 (6 bases). In germline, CDR1 is SQVTM, CDR2 ANQGSEA. This CDR3 spans 13 amino acids. The germline V and J ends were trimmed by 5 bases and 5 bases, with 15 bases remaining between them. CDR3 sequence (DNA): TGCAGCGTTACGATTGGACAGTTTTATGGCTACACCTTC. As protein: CSVTIGQFYGYTF.

V is TRBV5-1 and J is TRBJ2-1, with 11 bases fitting TRBD1. V shed 3 bases, J shed 7 bases, and the junction held 9 bases outside the gene matches. The CDR3 has 16 residues. The germline gives CDR1 SGHRS, CDR2 YFSETQ. This CDR3 reads CASSSITGTGGNEQFF. The DNA for the CDR3 is TGCGCCAGCAGCTCTATAACCGGGACAGGGGGAAATGAGCAGTTCTTC.

The chain recombines TRBV20-1 with TRBJ2-3; TRBD2 agrees at 11 bases. The germline CDR1 and CDR2 sequences are DFQATT and SNEGSKA (reference sequence). This CDR3 is 16 amino acids long. Germline trimming cut 5 bases from V and 1 base from J; bases unmatched to any gene: 8. CDR3 sequence (DNA): TGCAGTGCTGTCCTTCTAGCGGGGGGACGCACAGATACGCAGTATTTT. This encodes CSAVLLAGGRTDTQYF.

This CDR3 is CASSRQGARSSEAFF. DNA of the CDR3: TGTGCCAGCAGTCGACAGGGGGCGAGAAGCTCCGAAGCTTTCTTT. The J gene is TRBJ1-1, the V gene TRBV27, with 10 bases identical to TRBD1. Germline V gene data show CDR1 as MNHEY and CDR2 as SMNVEV (reference sequence). The CDR3 length is 15 residues. V shed 5 bases and J 8 bases; nucleotides not matched to a gene: 11.

The sample holds a few counts of this clonotype. The V call is TRBV29-1, the J call TRBJ2-3; TRBD2 matches 7 bases. This CDR3 is built from 14 residues. V lost 3 bases to trimming and J lost 7 bases; unmatched junction nucleotides: 10. Per germline, CDR1 SQVTM and CDR2 ANQGSEA. CDR3 nucleotide sequence: TGCAGCGTTGATCGAGGCGGGAGTGGAAATACGCAGTATTTT. Translating gives CSVDRGGSGNTQYF.

This clonotype was observed a handful of times. The chain employs TRBV6-6 and TRBJ1-6; the D is unclear. CDR3 size: 15 residues. Looked up from germline, CDR1 is MNHNY and CDR2 is SVGAGI (reference sequence). The V and J ends lost 2 bases and 13 bases respectively, with 18 bases between them. The CDR3 region has the DNA TGTGCCAGCAGTTACCGAGGGAGGGCAGTGCCGCCCCTCCACTTT. Protein product: CASSYRGRAVPPLHF.

V is TRBV5-1 and J is TRBJ2-2; 8 positions agree with TRBD2. CDR3 length: 15 residues. In germline, CDR1 is SGHRS, CDR2 YFSETQ. After removal of 4 bases from V and 6 bases from J, the junction contained 8 bases not matched to a gene. For the CDR3, the DNA is TGCGCCAGCAGCCCCGGAGCGGGAGCTTCCGGGGAGCTGTTTTTT. Translating gives CASSPGAGASGELFF.

Concerning this clonotype: The junction and the germline gene differ at one end; a read error may be behind it. V usage is TRBV2 and J usage is TRBJ1-2; 7 positions agree with TRBD1. The CDR3 spans 14 residues. The germline CDR1 and CDR2 sequences are SNHLY and FYNNEI. The CDR3 region is CVSPLTGAEYGYTF. For the CDR3, the DNA is TGTGTCAGCCCCTTAACAGGGGCTGAATATGGCTACACCTTC.

The CDR3 DNA reads as TGTGCCAGCCAGTCGACTAGCGGGCCCTACGAGCAGTACTTC. Amino acid sequence: CASQSTSGPYEQYF. This sequence joins TRBV18 and TRBJ2-7; 10 nucleotides align to TRBD2. The V gene end was trimmed by 8 bases and the J gene end by 2 bases; junction bases not matched to a gene: 6. The CDR3 covers 14 residues. Germline V lookup: CDR1 KGHSH, CDR2 LQKENI.

The CDR3 spells CASSEVPEGADTQYF. DNA of the CDR3: TGTGCCAGCAGTGAAGTCCCGGAGGGGGCGGATACGCAGTATTTT. This chain links TRBV6-1 with TRBJ2-3, with D possibly matching TRBD1 (7 bases). CDR3 length: 15 amino acids. The V end lost 1 base, the J end lost 6 bases, and 14 bases lay between the germline ends. The germline V gene has CDR1 MNHNS and CDR2 SASEGT.

This chain uses TRBV6-6 with TRBJ2-1, with 11 bases fitting TRBD2. Looked up from germline, CDR1 is MNHNY and CDR2 is SVGAGI (reference sequence). The length of the CDR3 is 18 residues. J lost 0 bases, V lost 2 bases, and 6 bases had no gene match. The CDR3 DNA reads TGTGCCAGCAGTTACCGCCGACTAGCGGGGAGCTCCTACAATGAGCAGTTCTTC. Translation gives CASSYRRLAGSSYNEQFF.

This clonotype came up a few times. This chain connects TRBV29-1 to TRBJ1-2; a possible D gene is TRBD1 (5 bases). Germline V lookup: CDR1 SQVTM, CDR2 ANQGSEA. CDR3 size: 12 residues. V lost 0 bases and J lost 8, with 10 bases in between. The CDR3, as DNA: TGCAGCGTTGAAGATCCTGGGGGAGGCTACACCTTC. This encodes CSVEDPGGGYTF.

This clonotype was observed a single time. The chain has TRBV20-1 and TRBJ2-3; D remains ambiguous. The V gene lost 5 bases and the J gene lost 1 base, with 13 bases spanning the gap. The CDR3 extends over 14 amino acids. CDR1 is DFQATT, CDR2 SNEGSKA, per germline (reference sequence). In DNA, the CDR3 is TGCAGTGCTGACACCGGGTCCCGCACAGATACGCAGTATTTT. Encoded protein: CSADTGSRTDTQYF.